This T cell receptor beta chain was sequenced in a study of identical twins. The study's findings and limits: Cross-sectional statistics, not tracking of the same donors, supported the conclusions.

One entry per CDR3 protein results from TCRdb running MiXCR on the 5' RACE reads. The sample records around 690,000 distinct CDR3 sequences, around 20% being singletons. In regard to this clonotype: Antigen specificity is unknown.

The same sample was also studied in work on T cells expressing NK-cell markers.

This sequence was found in a woman aged 18-29 years in good health. Sequencing input: PBMCs.

CDR3 sequence: CASHGVNTEAFF. For the CDR3, the DNA is TGCGCCAGCCATGGAGTGAACACTGAAGCTTTCTTT. The chain has TRBV5-1 and TRBJ1-1; D call uncertain. Germline CDR1 is SGHRS and CDR2 is YFSETQ. Trimming pared 7 bases from V and 0 bases from J, leaving 7 bases between. The CDR3 is 12 amino acids.